This TCR beta chain was documented in a study of blood T cell repertoires in COVID-19. In the study overall: The United States, Italy and Spain provided the acute and convalescent COVID-19 samples. T cells, B-cell-depleted T cells, or PBMCs supplied cDNA or gDNA.

Per the authors' pipeline: Amplifying reference gene primers gave estimates of nucleated cell counts. The repertoire was sequenced with immunoSEQ multiplex PCR; TCRdb's copy has only in-frame clones and lacks some. The V and J calls and the clone size are those of that table, but D and trimming were determined from the DNA. The sample contains about 42,000 clones, roughly 87% of which appear only once. Germline-derived CDR1 and CDR2 are SNHLY and FYNNEI. This CDR3 has 13 amino acids. V was cut by 7 bases and J by 1 base, with 10 bases left in between. The rearrangement joins TRBV2 to TRBJ1-1; D not resolved. The source of this sequence is a human donor in a cohort sampled during active COVID-19. The source material was peripheral blood. This CDR3 reads CASNRRENTEAFF. DNA for the CDR3: TGTGCCAGCAATAGGCGGGAGAACACTGAAGCTTTCTTT.